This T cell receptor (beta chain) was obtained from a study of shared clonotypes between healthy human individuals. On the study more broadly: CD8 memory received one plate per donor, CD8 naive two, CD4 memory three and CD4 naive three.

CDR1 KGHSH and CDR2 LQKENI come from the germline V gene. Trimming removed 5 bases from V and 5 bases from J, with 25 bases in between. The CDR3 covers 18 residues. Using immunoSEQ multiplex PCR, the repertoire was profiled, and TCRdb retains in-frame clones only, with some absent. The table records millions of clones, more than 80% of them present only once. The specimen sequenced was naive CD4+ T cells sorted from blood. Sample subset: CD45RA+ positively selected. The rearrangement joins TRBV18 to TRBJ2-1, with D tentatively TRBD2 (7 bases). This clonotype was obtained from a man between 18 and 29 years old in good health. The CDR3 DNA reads TGTGCCAGCTCAGTCCTCCCAGGCCTCGCGGGGGCCAACAATGAGCAGTTCTTC. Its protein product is CASSVLPGLAGANNEQFF. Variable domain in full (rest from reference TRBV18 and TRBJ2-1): NAGVMQNPRHLVRRRGQEARLRCSPMKGHSHVYWYRQLPEEGLKFMVYLQKENIIDESGMPKERFSAEFPKEGPSILRIQQVVRGDSAAYFCASSVLPGLAGANNEQFFGPGTRLTVL.